A selection of T cell receptor beta chains follows, all from one sample in a study of control samples from healthy donors and cancer patients. Sequenced by immunoSEQ multiplex PCR; TCRdb stores in-frame clones only, minus some. The table records about 120,000 clones, approximately 90% of them present only once. Sequenced input: blood. These receptors all stem from a man younger than 45 in good health. The CDR3 runs from the conserved cysteine through the conserved F or W. Each record gives: clone size, V gene, J gene, CDR3 protein. Clone sizes are given selectively: once, few, many, or a class where the clone is expanded.

once	TRBV7-2	TRBJ2-4	CASSPPRTFQGVQYF
NA	TRBV3-1/TRBV3-2	TRBJ2-7	CASSQGWGLSYEQYF
NA	TRBV7-9	TRBJ1-4	CASSFGSSNEKLFF
NA	TRBV4-1	TRBJ1-4	CASSQNFATNEKLFF
once	TRBV7-3	TRBJ2-7	CASSLGPGDYEQYF
NA	TRBV12-5	TRBJ2-7	CASGLAAYEQYF
NA	TRBV6-5	TRBJ2-5	CASSPRTRETQYF
NA	TRBV12-5	TRBJ2-1	CASVQGPASYNEQFF
NA	TRBV11-2	TRBJ1-1	CASSLQTGRGEAFF
NA	TRBV6-1	TRBJ1-2	CASSDVHYGYTF
NA	TRBV30	TRBJ1-4	CAWLGRGQREKLFF
NA	TRBV7-9	TRBJ2-1	CASSPPGTGNYNEQFF
once	TRBV6-5	TRBJ2-7	CASFGQGGAEQYF
few	TRBV2	TRBJ1-1	CASSPEGGTEAFF
NA	TRBV27	TRBJ1-5	CASSPLGNQPQHF
NA	TRBV29-1	TRBJ1-2	CSVAVLSYGYTF
once	TRBV11-2	TRBJ1-2	CASSHPGHNYGYTF
NA	TRBV5-8	TRBJ1-2	CASSMDRGYGYTF
NA	TRBV29-1	TRBJ1-2	CSAGTGNGYTF
NA	TRBV24-1	TRBJ1-1	CATGGTDTEAFF
NA	TRBV11-3	TRBJ1-2	CASSSNNNYGYTF
NA	TRBV4-1	TRBJ1-2	CPTSQGRGGQGEGYTF
NA	TRBV19	TRBJ2-2	CASSIEVAGHTGELFF
NA	TRBV28	TRBJ2-1	CASSLDRGTGSVGYNEQFF
NA	TRBV12-3/TRBV12-4	TRBJ1-1	CASSLFHNTEAFF
NA	TRBV3-1/TRBV3-2	TRBJ2-1	CASSHLLAGGGDEQFF
NA	TRBV13	TRBJ2-3	CASSYSTGGLAGLDTQYF
NA	TRBV5-1	TRBJ2-3	CASSHMTSGATDTQYF
NA	TRBV27	TRBJ2-1	CASSYGLAYNEQFF
NA	TRBV19	TRBJ2-2	CASIRGRELFF
NA	TRBV16	TRBJ1-1	CASSQYPSGRYFTEAFF
NA	TRBV4-1	TRBJ1-6	CASSQVEASYNSPLHF
few	TRBV30	TRBJ1-1	CAWKGQMNTEAFF
NA	TRBV13	TRBJ1-6	CASSPVLSAYNSPLHF
NA	TRBV6-2/TRBV6-3	TRBJ2-6	CASSYSGTGYGGANVLTF
NA	TRBV7-2	TRBJ1-4	CASSLTAFNEKLFF
NA	TRBV18	TRBJ1-4	CASSPSATNEKLFF
NA	TRBV5-1	TRBJ1-1	CASSLGDRETGEAFF
NA	TRBV9	TRBJ2-5	CASSVGTDLQETQYF
NA	TRBV6-1	TRBJ1-3	CASSEARMGGRKNTIYF
NA	TRBV7-3	TRBJ2-2	CASRDGTTGELFF
NA	TRBV7-9	TRBJ1-1	CASVGRKEANTEAFF
NA	TRBV11-3	TRBJ1-2	CASSSGGLYGYTF
NA	TRBV3-1/TRBV3-2	TRBJ1-4	CASSPQQGEKLFF
NA	TRBV14	TRBJ2-5	CASSRPPGGKGETQYF
NA	TRBV6-4	TRBJ1-5	CASSDSGNQPQHF
once	TRBV6-4	TRBJ2-1	CASSELQGGYNEQFF
few	TRBV11-2	TRBJ1-1	CASSSGTYTEAFF
NA	TRBV7-7	TRBJ1-5	CASSFNEDQPQHF
NA	TRBV28	TRBJ2-1	CASSTLRGTTYNEQFF
NA	TRBV11-3	TRBJ1-1	CASSLEGAGVEAFF
NA	TRBV5-1	TRBJ2-3	CASSLRSTDTQYF
NA	TRBV7-8	TRBJ2-7	CASSLAVGTGDLYEQYF
NA	TRBV10-3	TRBJ1-3	CAISGQGDNTIYF
NA	TRBV7-2	TRBJ1-5	CASSLRRGNDQPQHF
NA	TRBV3-1/TRBV3-2	TRBJ2-7	CASRMTSGALEQYF
NA	TRBV18	TRBJ1-4	CASSRGKNEKLFF
NA	TRBV3-1/TRBV3-2	TRBJ1-1	CASSRERNTEAFF
NA	TRBV24-1	TRBJ2-5	CATSDSGTGEKGETQYF
few	TRBV4-2	TRBJ2-7	CASSQEQVYEQYF